Sequencing of this T cell receptor (beta chain) was carried out in a study of Ad26.COV2.S vaccination and SARS-CoV-2 variants. Treatment meaning: about 20 received Ad26.COV2.S at low or high dose, single or two shots; roughly five received placebo; per-sample allocation not given. Specimens were obtained on day 63 following the first vaccine or placebo injection. In Boston, an adult donor aged 18-55 years took part. TCRdb keeps only in-frame clones here, not all; method: immunoSEQ multiplex PCR. The repertoire holds hundreds of thousands of clones, with approximately 86% as singletons. Trimming cost V 1 base and J 8 bases, with 3 bases left between them. This CDR3 is built from 11 residues. CDR1 SGHRS and CDR2 YFSETQ come from the germline V gene.

The clonotype originates from a person aged 18-65 years who received the Ad26.COV2.S COVID-19 vaccine or a placebo. Material: peripheral blood, obtained in a trial of Ad26.COV2.S vaccine versus placebo. The V gene is TRBV5-1, the J gene TRBJ2-2, with D unclear. In DNA form, the CDR3 reads TGCGCCAGCAGCTTGCAGGGGGAGCTGTTTTTT. It translates to CASSLQGELFF.